Below are 19 T cell receptor beta chains sequenced from a single sample in a study of cytomegalovirus exposure and HLA in healthy donors. In the PCR, 60 Vbeta and 13 Jbeta primers were used. Clones were read by immunoSEQ multiplex PCR, and TCRdb kept only the in-frame ones, dropping some. The top ten clones hold approximately 1.6% of a sample with fewer than 200,000 clones, 82% of them seen once. Sample: PBMCs. These receptors all come from a male donor in good health and CMV-seronegative.

V and J are TRBV13 and TRBJ2-1; TRBD2 matches 14 bases. Trimming took 6 bases from V and 7 from J; bases not matched to a gene: 5. CDR1 is PRHDT, CDR2 FYEKMQ, per germline (reference sequence). The CDR3 runs 15 residues. The CDR3: CASRGTSGRGNEQFF. In DNA, the CDR3 is TGTGCCAGCAGAGGGACTAGCGGGAGAGGAAATGAGCAGTTCTTC.

V gene TRBV6-4 combines with J gene TRBJ1-2; TRBD1 is a possible D gene (5 bases). Trimming cost V 0 bases and J 8 bases, with 19 bases left between them. Germline V lookup: CDR1 MRHNA, CDR2 SNTAGT. The CDR3 covers 16 residues. CDR3 sequence reads: CASSDSGLVGTRGYTF. The CDR3 bases are TGTGCCAGCAGTGACTCTGGGTTGGTTGGGACTAGAGGCTACACCTTC.

The chain combines TRBV5-8 with TRBJ1-5; D unresolved. V was pared by 4 bases and J by 6 bases, with 5 bases between. This CDR3 is built from 11 residues. Germline CDR1 reads SGHTS; CDR2 reads YDEGEE. CDR3 nucleotide sequence: TGTGCCAGCAGCGGAGTTCAGCCCCAGCATTTT. Residues: CASSGVQPQHF.

This clone was seen more than once but under ten times. This chain connects TRBV7-2 to TRBJ2-2; D unclear. CDR3 length: 13 residues. Between the trimmed V and J ends, which lost 5 bases and 7 bases, there was a span of 11 bases. Germline V gene data show CDR1 as SGHTA and CDR2 as FQGNSA. DNA of the CDR3: TGTGCCAGCAGCCTTTTTACGGGCGGGGAGCTGTTTTTT. Its translation is CASSLFTGGELFF.

In this sample, this clone turned up many times. The CDR3 DNA is TGTGCCAGTAGTGACGGACTAGCGGGATGGGAGACCCAGTACTTC. It yields the protein CASSDGLAGWETQYF. The chain carries TRBV19 and TRBJ2-5, with TRBD2 identical over 12 bases. The germline V gene has CDR1 LNHDA and CDR2 SQIVND (reference sequence). CDR3 length: 15 amino acids. V gave up 5 bases and J gave up 5 bases; unmatched junction bases: 6.

The table lists this clone with a count of one. The rearrangement joins TRBV29-1 to TRBJ1-2; 9 nucleotides line up with TRBD1. Germline assignment: CDR1 SQVTM and CDR2 ANQGSEA. J gave up 3 bases and V 7 bases, and 6 bases lay outside the gene matches. This CDR3 is built from 13 residues. As DNA, the CDR3 is TGCAGCGCCCGACAGGGGGGATACTATGGCTACACCTTC. As protein: CSARQGGYYGYTF. Filled out from reference TRBV29-1 and TRBJ1-2, the complete variable domain reads SAVISQKPSRDICQRGTSLTIQCQVDSQVTMMFWYRQQPGQSLTLIATANQGSEATYESGFVIDKFPISRPNLTFSTLTVSNMSPEDSSIYLCSARQGGYYGYTFGSGTRLTVV.

The chain is built from TRBV11-2 and TRBJ2-1; 11 bases line up with TRBD1. This CDR3 comprises 18 residues. The V segment lost 3 bases and the J segment 2 bases; nucleotides outside the gene matches: 9. The germline gives CDR1 SGHAT, CDR2 FQNNGV. The CDR3 sequence: CASSFRAPGQGAYNEQFF. The CDR3 DNA follows: TGTGCCAGCAGCTTTAGAGCACCGGGACAGGGGGCCTACAATGAGCAGTTCTTC. The full variable domain, its missing parts supplied by reference TRBV11-2 and TRBJ2-1, is EAGVAQSPRYKIIEKRQSVAFWCNPISGHATLYWYQQILGQGPKLLIQFQNNGVVDDSQLPKDRFSAERLKGVDSTLKIQPAKLEDSAVYLCASSFRAPGQGAYNEQFFGPGTRLTVL.

The chain uses TRBV28 and TRBJ2-7; D possibly corresponds to TRBD2 (6 bases). The CDR3 has 14 residues. The V gene's germline CDR1 is MDHEN and CDR2 SYDVKM. Trimming cost V 8 bases and J 0 bases, with 14 bases left between them. The CDR3 DNA is TGTGCCAGCCGCTCTTCAGCGGGCTCCTACGAGCAGTACTTC. It codes for CASRSSAGSYEQYF. The entire variable domain, with the rest obtained from reference TRBV28 and TRBJ2-7, is as follows: DVKVTQSSRYLVKRTGEKVFLECVQDMDHENMFWYRQDPGLGLRLIYFSYDVKMKEKGDIPEGYSVSREKKERFSLILESASTNQTSMYLCASRSSAGSYEQYFGPGTRLTVT.

The table lists this clone with a few counts. The CDR3 protein is CASRGPLTGLANYGYTF. In DNA, the CDR3 is TGTGCCAGCAGAGGACCCCTTACAGGGTTAGCTAACTATGGCTACACCTTC. The chain carries TRBV27 and TRBJ1-2, with a tentative D call TRBD1 (6 bases). Trimming shortened V by 6 bases and J by 0 bases, and 20 bases separated the two germline ends. This CDR3 spans 17 amino acids. Germline V lookup: CDR1 MNHEY, CDR2 SMNVEV (reference sequence).

This CDR3 is CASTPGDRSYNSPLHF. CDR3 DNA sequence: TGTGCCAGCACCCCAGGGGATCGTTCCTATAATTCACCCCTCCACTTT. This chain connects TRBV9 to TRBJ1-6; D is possibly TRBD1 (6 bases). Germline lookup yields CDR1 SGDLS and CDR2 YYNGEE. V shed 6 bases and J shed 1 base, with 14 bases lying between them. This CDR3 spans 16 amino acids.

The V call is TRBV27, the J call TRBJ1-1, with 11 nucleotides matching TRBD1. Germline V lookup: CDR1 MNHEY, CDR2 SMNVEV (reference sequence). This CDR3 region has 17 residues. V was pared by 6 bases and J by 5 bases, with 14 bases of the junction left unmatched. CDR3 nucleotides: TGTGCCAGCAGCCTCTTACCGGGACAGGGGGGGAGGACTGAAGCTTTCTTT. As protein: CASSLLPGQGGRTEAFF.

The chain is built from TRBV5-6 and TRBJ2-7; tentative D call: TRBD2 (5 bases). The CDR3 extends over 13 amino acids. Germline loops: CDR1 SGHDT, CDR2 YYEEEE. V dropped 0 bases and J dropped 4 bases, with 8 bases sitting between them. This chain's CDR3 is CASSLDGKYEQYF. Here the CDR3 DNA reads TGTGCCAGCAGCTTGGACGGGAAGTACGAGCAGTACTTC.

The V call is TRBV7-2, the J call TRBJ2-5; 8 bases are shared with TRBD1. Germline values: CDR1 SGHTA, CDR2 FQGNSA. Trimming took 5 bases from V and 2 from J; bases not matched to a gene: 4. The CDR3 spans 14 residues. The CDR3 nucleotides are TGTGCCAGCAGCACCTGGACAGGGCAAGAGACCCAGTACTTC. Its protein is CASSTWTGQETQYF.

The chain joins TRBV18 to TRBJ1-5; possible D gene TRBD1, 5 bases. With 4 bases removed from V and 6 bases from J, the gap between germline ends came to 16 bases. Germline assignment: CDR1 KGHSH and CDR2 LQKENI. The CDR3 spans 15 residues. This CDR3 is CASSRSRGEGQPQHF. CDR3 nucleotides: TGTGCCAGCTCACGTAGTCGGGGGGAGGGTCAGCCCCAGCATTTT.

The chain has TRBV30 and TRBJ1-5; D might be TRBD1 (6 bases). Trimming took off 0 bases at V and 7 bases at J, with 19 bases between the two ends. Germline V CDR1 and CDR2: GTSNPN, SVGIG (reference sequence). The CDR3 has 16 amino acids. The CDR3 sequence is CAWSVLGRGLAQPQHF. The CDR3 DNA is TGTGCCTGGAGTGTATTGGGCAGGGGATTGGCGCAGCCCCAGCATTTT.

J is TRBJ2-7 and V is TRBV6-1; a weak D match, TRBD1 (6 bases). The germline CDR1 and CDR2 sequences are MNHNS and SASEGT. The V end lost 1 base, the J end lost 3 bases, and 13 bases lay between the germline ends. The length of the CDR3 is 15 residues. CDR3 bases: TGTGCCAGCAGTGAAGAGTGGGGGCCAGTCTACGAGCAGTACTTC. It is translated as CASSEEWGPVYEQYF.

In its sample, this clone was seen once. V and J are TRBV10-1 and TRBJ2-1, with D maybe TRBD1 (7 bases). Germline-derived CDR1 and CDR2 are WNHNN and SYGVQD (reference sequence). Trimming left V 6 bases short and J 3 bases short, with 15 bases between. The CDR3 extends over 15 amino acids. CDR3 DNA sequence: TGCGCCAGCAGCGATGACAGGGAGGTCTACAATGAGCAGTTCTTC. Translated, it gives CASSDDREVYNEQFF.

V and J are TRBV7-6 and TRBJ2-3; D is possibly TRBD1 (5 bases). The CDR3 contains 14 residues. Germline values: CDR1 SGHVS, CDR2 FNYEAQ. Trimming removed 1 base from V and 5 bases from J, with 10 bases in between. The CDR3 bases are TGTGCCAGCAGCTTAGGGCAGGGAAGAGATACGCAGTATTTT. Its translation is CASSLGQGRDTQYF.

The chain is built from TRBV19 and TRBJ1-2; perhaps TRBD1 as D (6 bases). The germline V gene encodes CDR1 LNHDA and CDR2 SQIVND (reference sequence). The CDR3 consists of 16 residues. V was trimmed by 2 bases and J by 4 bases, leaving 17 bases between them. The CDR3 nucleotides read TGTGCCAGTAGTATACTTGCACAGGGTCGAGGCTATGGCTACACCTTC. The encoded protein is CASSILAQGRGYGYTF.